The 22 T cell receptor beta chains below were found in one sample sequenced in a study of blood T cell repertoires in COVID-19. Profiled with immunoSEQ multiplex PCR; TCRdb holds only in-frame clones, not every one. The sample has 90,000 to 150,000 clones, approximately 80% seen once; the top ten hold around 10%. Material for sequencing was peripheral blood. The receptors here all came from a human donor in a cohort sampled during active COVID-19.

The rearrangement links TRBV7-9 to TRBJ2-5, with D perhaps TRBD1 (6 bases). CDR1 and CDR2 from the germline V gene are SEHNR and FQNEAQ (reference sequence). The V end was cut by 1 base, the J end by 1 base, with 7 bases between. The CDR3 contains 14 residues. CDR3 in amino acids: CASSLVGAQETQYF. The CDR3 nucleotides read TGTGCCAGCAGCTTAGTGGGGGCCCAAGAGACCCAGTACTTC.

V usage is TRBV3-1 (or the pseudogene TRBV3-2) and J usage is TRBJ1-1; D not resolved. This CDR3 has 15 amino acids. CDR1 is LGHDT and CDR2 is YNNKEL in the germline V gene (reference sequence). V was clipped by 1 base and J by 3 bases, with 12 bases between them. CDR3 in amino acids: CASSQGAGFHTEAFF. The CDR3 DNA is TGTGCCAGCAGCCAAGGCGCGGGGTTCCACACTGAAGCTTTCTTT.

The chain combines TRBV7-8 with TRBJ2-7, with a possible D match to TRBD2 (5 bases). There are 17 residues in the CDR3. The germline CDR1 and CDR2 sequences are SGHVS and FQNEAQ. V lost 0 bases and J 1 base, leaving 16 bases between the germline ends. The CDR3 region has the DNA TGTGCCAGCAGCTTAGCGCGGGCCAGCCCATCTTCCTACGAGCAGTACTTC. As protein: CASSLARASPSSYEQYF.

The V and J genes are TRBV11-2 and TRBJ1-6; 8 nucleotides line up with TRBD1. Trimming took 7 bases from V and 7 from J; bases not matched to a gene: 9. This CDR3 is 15 amino acids long. CDR1 is SGHAT and CDR2 is FQNNGV in the germline V gene. CDR3 DNA: TGTGCCAGCACCGAAAACAGGGGGTTCAATTCACCCCTCCACTTT. Translated: CASTENRGFNSPLHF.

The J gene is TRBJ2-3, the V gene TRBV20-1; possibly TRBD1 for D (5 bases). The CDR3 loop spans 15 amino acids. Trimming cost V 3 bases and J 0 bases, with 13 bases left between them. Germline V gene sequence: CDR1 DFQATT, CDR2 SNEGSKA (reference sequence). This CDR3 reads CSASFRVPSTDTQYF. DNA of the CDR3: TGCAGTGCTAGTTTCAGGGTCCCTAGCACAGATACGCAGTATTTT.

V usage is TRBV4-2 and J usage is TRBJ1-5, with D unclear. Germline CDR1 and CDR2: LGHNA and YNFKEQ. The CDR3 extends over 16 amino acids. V dropped 1 base and J dropped 3 bases, with 13 bases sitting between them. The CDR3 DNA is TGTGCCAGCAGCCAAGTCGTAGCCGCGGACAATCAGCCCCAGCATTTT. Translation gives CASSQVVAADNQPQHF.

This clone was seen once. V gene TRBV6-5 combines with J gene TRBJ1-5; D remains unclear. V lost 7 bases and J lost 0, with 10 bases in between. Germline V gives CDR1 MNHEY, CDR2 SVGAGI. The CDR3 loop spans 14 amino acids. CDR3 DNA sequence: TGTGCCAGCACCCACCCGGGTAGCAATCAGCCCCAGCATTTT. Its protein is CASTHPGSNQPQHF.

The CDR3 region is CASNQQGVENSPLHF. CDR3 coding DNA: TGTGCCAGCAATCAACAGGGGGTGGAAAATTCACCCCTCCACTTT. This chain uses TRBV6-5 with TRBJ1-6; 8 nucleotides align to TRBD1. Germline V gene data show CDR1 as MNHEY and CDR2 as SVGAGI. The V segment lost 7 bases and the J segment 7 bases; nucleotides outside the gene matches: 9. The CDR3 has 15 residues.

The V call is TRBV7-9, the J call TRBJ2-5; the D gene is possibly TRBD2 (6 bases). The length of the CDR3 is 13 residues. V was trimmed by 5 bases and J by 2 bases, leaving 9 bases between them. Per the germline V gene, CDR1 is SEHNR and CDR2 is FQNEAQ (reference sequence). CDR3 residues: CASSNSGQETQYF. The DNA for the CDR3 is TGTGCCAGCAGCAACAGCGGGCAAGAGACCCAGTACTTC. Full variable domain (rest looked up from reference TRBV7-9 and TRBJ2-5): DTGVSQNPRHKITKRGQNVTFRCDPISEHNRLYWYRQTLGQGPEFLTYFQNEAQLEKSRLLSDRFSAERPKGSFSTLEIQRTEQGDSAMYLCASSNSGQETQYFGPGTRLLVL.

The chain joins TRBV14 to TRBJ1-1, with a tentative D call TRBD1 (6 bases). The CDR3 length is 15 residues. The germline V and J ends were trimmed by 0 bases and 1 base, with 9 bases remaining between them. Germline assignment: CDR1 SGHDN and CDR2 FVKESK. In nucleotides, the CDR3 is TGTGCCAGCAGCCAAGATATGGACAGGAACACTGAAGCTTTCTTT. The encoded protein is CASSQDMDRNTEAFF. Full variable domain (missing parts from reference TRBV14 and TRBJ1-1): EAGVTQFPSHSVIEKGQTVTLRCDPISGHDNLYWYRRVMGKEIKFLLHFVKESKQDESGMPNNRFLAERTGGTYSTLKVQPAELEDSGVYFCASSQDMDRNTEAFFGQGTRLTVV.

This rearrangement joins TRBV5-1 to TRBJ2-2, with 7 positions matching TRBD1. There are 15 residues in the CDR3. Germline V gene sequence: CDR1 SGHRS, CDR2 YFSETQ. V dropped 4 bases and J dropped 2; count of bases not matched to a gene: 5. CDR3 region: CASSKTGFNTGELFF. CDR3 sequence (DNA): TGCGCCAGCAGCAAGACAGGGTTCAACACCGGGGAGCTGTTTTTT.

This chain uses TRBV6-2 or TRBV6-3 with TRBJ1-2, with 9 positions matching TRBD1. Looked up from germline, CDR1 is MNHEY and CDR2 is SVGEGT. Germline trimming cut 5 bases from V and 2 bases from J; bases unmatched to any gene: 3. CDR3 size: 14 residues. The CDR3 loop reads CASSEDRGNYGYTF. CDR3 nucleotide sequence: TGTGCCAGCAGTGAGGACAGGGGAAACTATGGCTACACCTTC.

This clone was seen only a few times. This chain connects TRBV7-2 to TRBJ1-2; 11 nucleotides line up with TRBD1. The ends lost 5 bases at V and 4 bases at J; junction bases unmatched: 9. Germline CDR1 reads SGHTA; CDR2 reads FQGNSA. The CDR3 extends over 16 amino acids. Here the CDR3 reads CASSGRDRGSLYGYTF. CDR3 DNA sequence: TGTGCCAGCAGCGGCCGGGACAGGGGGTCCCTCTATGGCTACACCTTC.

The J gene is TRBJ2-7, the V gene TRBV2; 11 bases match TRBD2. Germline CDR1 is SNHLY and CDR2 is FYNNEI. This CDR3 contains 15 residues. The ends lost 8 bases at V and 2 bases at J; junction bases unmatched: 8. The CDR3 is CASLKGTSGAYEQYF. The CDR3 coding sequence is TGTGCCAGCCTAAAAGGGACTAGCGGAGCCTACGAGCAGTACTTC.

The V gene is TRBV5-1, the J gene TRBJ1-2; TRBD1 might be the D (6 bases). CDR3 length equals 14 residues. The germline V and J ends were trimmed by 4 bases and 6 bases, with 16 bases remaining between them. CDR1 SGHRS and CDR2 YFSETQ come from the germline V gene. The CDR3 DNA reads as TGCGCCAGCAGCCTAGGGCGACAGGAGGATGGCTACACCTTC. This translates into CASSLGRQEDGYTF.

This clone was seen a few times. The rearrangement uses TRBV5-5 and TRBJ2-5; D unclear. Trimming shortened V by 0 bases and J by 2 bases, and 17 bases separated the two germline ends. Germline CDR1 is SGHKS and CDR2 is YYEKEE (reference sequence). CDR3 length equals 17 residues. As DNA, the CDR3 is TGTGCCAGCAGCTTGGCTTCCAGGCAGGTGATACAAGAGACCCAGTACTTC. It encodes CASSLASRQVIQETQYF. The full variable domain, rest sourced from reference TRBV5-5 and TRBJ2-5, is DAGVTQSPTHLIKTRGQQVTLRCSPISGHKSVSWYQQVLGQGPQFIFQYYEKEERGRGNFPDRFSARQFPNYSSELNVNALLLGDSALYLCASSLASRQVIQETQYFGPGTRLLVL.

The chain joins TRBV19 to TRBJ1-6, with TRBD1 identical over 9 bases. This CDR3 comprises 16 residues. J gave up 9 bases and V 3 bases, and 9 bases lay outside the gene matches. Germline V gene sequence: CDR1 LNHDA, CDR2 SQIVND (reference sequence). For the CDR3, the DNA is TGTGCCAGTAGTATCTCGATACAGGGGGCGGTTTCACCCCTCCACTTT. This translates into CASSISIQGAVSPLHF.

The rearrangement links TRBV5-3 to TRBJ2-1; 7 bases are shared with TRBD2. TRBV5-3 is noted as an ORF with a role that remains uncertain. CDR3 length: 13 residues. V shed 7 bases and J 4 bases; nucleotides not matched to a gene: 5. The CDR3 DNA reads TGTGCCAGATGGGGGGGTATTTACAATGAGCAGTTCTTC. This gives the protein CARWGGIYNEQFF.

The V and J genes are TRBV5-1 and TRBJ2-2; D is unresolved. The germline V gene encodes CDR1 SGHRS and CDR2 YFSETQ. The CDR3 totals 14 residues. Trimming took off 4 bases at V and 5 bases at J, with 12 bases between the two ends. The chain's CDR3 is CASSQLRGTGELFF. Written as DNA, the CDR3 is TGCGCCAGCAGCCAACTTCGAGGTACCGGGGAGCTGTTTTTT.

This chain uses TRBV6-6 with TRBJ2-5; 9 bases fit TRBD1. The germline V gene has CDR1 MNHNY and CDR2 SVGAGI (reference sequence). V lost 2 bases to trimming and J lost 5 bases; unmatched junction nucleotides: 3. The CDR3 has 14 residues. In DNA, the CDR3 is TGTGCCAGCAGTTACCCGGACAGGGGTGAGACCCAGTACTTC. Its protein is CASSYPDRGETQYF.

The V call is TRBV7-9, the J call TRBJ2-1; maybe TRBD2 (6 bases). The CDR3 is 11 amino acids. Germline CDR1 SEHNR, CDR2 FQNEAQ (reference sequence). V was pared by 4 bases and J by 10 bases, with 8 bases between. As DNA, the CDR3 is TGTGCCAGCAGCTCTGGGGGGGAGCAGTTCTTC. This translates into CASSSGGEQFF.

The V and J genes are TRBV5-1 and TRBJ1-2; D is ambiguous. V was cut by 4 bases and J by 7 bases, with 14 bases left in between. The germline V gene has CDR1 SGHRS and CDR2 YFSETQ. The length of the CDR3 is 13 residues. The CDR3: CASSQYGLFGYTF. CDR3 in DNA: TGCGCCAGCAGCCAATACGGACTCTTTGGCTACACCTTC.